Following are 23 T cell receptor beta chains from one sample sequenced in a study of response to subunit inactivated influenza vaccine. TCRdb used MiXCR to reprocess the RT-PCR reads, holding one entry per CDR3 protein. The table has about 540,000 distinct CDR3 sequences, roughly 25% seen once. The sample also formed part of further work on T cells expressing NK-cell markers. As that report states: A 5'RACE template switching approach incorporating UMIs was used to make TCR beta cDNA.

This sample comprised CD4+ T cells sorted from PBMCs, obtained approximately 12 days after vaccination. All receptors derive from a middle-aged man who received an inactivated influenza vaccine.

Many counts were recorded for this clonotype. The chain is built from TRBV28 and TRBJ2-3; no definite D call. Germline CDR1 reads MDHEN; CDR2 reads SYDVKM. Trimming took off 5 bases at V and 4 bases at J, with 4 bases between the two ends. The CDR3 has 11 amino acids. CDR3 sequence (DNA): TGTGCCAGCAGTCGATCAGATACGCAGTATTTT. Residues: CASSRSDTQYF. Full variable domain (remainder filled in from reference TRBV28 and TRBJ2-3): DVKVTQSSRYLVKRTGEKVFLECVQDMDHENMFWYRQDPGLGLRLIYFSYDVKMKEKGDIPEGYSVSREKKERFSLILESASTNQTSMYLCASSRSDTQYFGPGTRLTVL.

The V call is TRBV15, the J call TRBJ1-4; D uncertain. Germline V lookup: CDR1 LNHNV, CDR2 YYDKDF (reference sequence). Between the trimmed V and J ends, which lost 1 base and 8 bases, there was a span of 5 bases. This CDR3 is 12 amino acids long. The CDR3 sequence: CATSRVAEKLFF. In DNA form, the CDR3 reads TGTGCCACCAGCAGAGTGGCAGAAAAACTGTTTTTT.

This clonotype was seen at least ten times. This chain joins TRBV12-3 or TRBV12-4 and TRBJ1-6; maybe TRBD1 (5 bases). CDR3 length equals 13 residues. V shed 2 bases and J shed 13 bases, with 12 bases lying between them. The CDR3 loop is CASSLQGGAPLHF. In DNA form, the CDR3 reads TGTGCCAGCAGTTTACAGGGAGGGGCTCCCCTCCACTTT.

The rearrangement links TRBV4-1 to TRBJ1-2; D is perhaps TRBD1 (5 bases). Deletions cut 0 bases from V and 3 bases from J, with 14 bases between. Germline-derived CDR1 and CDR2 are MGHRA and YSYEKL. CDR3 size: 16 residues. The chain's CDR3 is CASSQDQTASYYGYTF. The CDR3 DNA reads as TGCGCCAGCAGCCAAGATCAGACAGCCAGTTACTATGGCTACACCTTC.

This clonotype was seen a handful of times. The CDR3 protein is CAISETGGSSYEQYF. The CDR3 DNA reads as TGTGCCATCAGTGAGACAGGGGGGAGCTCCTACGAGCAGTACTTC. V is TRBV10-3 and J is TRBJ2-7, with 8 bases lining up with TRBD1. Germline-derived CDR1 and CDR2 are ENHRY and SYGVKD. V trimming: 2 bases; J trimming: 0 bases; junction bases outside the gene matches: 3. The CDR3 consists of 15 residues.

This chain links TRBV10-3 with TRBJ1-4; 7 nucleotides match TRBD1. Trimming took 11 bases from V and 3 from J; bases not matched to a gene: 6. CDR1 is ENHRY and CDR2 is SYGVKD in the germline V gene. The length of the CDR3 is 13 residues. The CDR3 coding sequence is TGTGCCGCAAGGACAGGAGCTAATGAAAAACTGTTTTTT. Protein sequence: CAARTGANEKLFF.

The chain links TRBV28 to TRBJ2-1; 7 bases line up with TRBD2. The CDR3 is 16 amino acids. Per germline, CDR1 MDHEN and CDR2 SYDVKM. After removal of 2 bases from V and 1 base from J, the junction contained 5 bases not matched to a gene. Here the CDR3 DNA reads TGTGCCAGCAGTTTAGGGAGGGCCCTATCCTACAATGAGCAGTTCTTC. Translated: CASSLGRALSYNEQFF.

Concerning this clonotype: A much larger clone lies one base from this, so it may be a read error. The chain employs TRBV12-3 or TRBV12-4 and TRBJ1-1; D remains unclear. Trimming left V 3 bases short and J 1 base short, with 6 bases between. The CDR3 spans 13 residues. CDR3 nucleotides: TGTGCCAGCAGTTTTTCAGCGAACACTGAAGCTTTCTTT. This encodes CASSFSANTEAFF.

The sample holds a few counts of this clonotype. The chain employs TRBV7-2 and TRBJ2-7; possibly TRBD1 or TRBD2 for D (6 bases each). V was cut by 4 bases and J by 3 bases, with 16 bases left in between. The germline CDR1 and CDR2 sequences are SGHTA and FQGNSA. The CDR3 is made up of 15 amino acids. CDR3 amino acids: CASSYGGTYDYEQYF. The CDR3 DNA sequence: TGTGCCAGCAGCTACGGCGGGACATACGACTACGAGCAGTACTTC.

The genes are TRBV5-1 and TRBJ2-3; D ambiguous. CDR3 length equals 13 residues. V was cut by 4 bases and J by 5 bases, with 11 bases left in between. The germline gives CDR1 SGHRS, CDR2 YFSETQ. The CDR3 nucleotides read TGCGCCAGCAGCAGGAATGATCGAGATACGCAGTATTTT. It translates to CASSRNDRDTQYF.

This clonotype appeared many times. The chain recombines TRBV15 with TRBJ2-5; TRBD2 might be the D (7 bases). Trimming removed 3 bases at V and 4 bases at J, with 12 bases between. The length of the CDR3 is 14 residues. Germline CDR1 and CDR2: LNHNV and YYDKDF (reference sequence). This CDR3 is CATSSRGGRETQYF. For the CDR3, the DNA is TGTGCCACCAGCAGTAGGGGGGGGCGAGAGACCCAGTACTTC.

This rearrangement joins TRBV20-1 to TRBJ1-5, with D maybe TRBD1 (6 bases). In germline, CDR1 is DFQATT, CDR2 SNEGSKA (reference sequence). The length of the CDR3 is 16 residues. V gave up 2 bases and J gave up 2 bases, with 16 bases separating them. This CDR3 reads CSARRGWGWGNQPQHF. The CDR3 DNA is TGCAGTGCTAGAAGGGGGTGGGGTTGGGGCAATCAGCCCCAGCATTTT.

V is TRBV11-2 and J is TRBJ2-3, with D uncertain. This CDR3 is 18 amino acids long. V dropped 2 bases and J dropped 5 bases, with 23 bases sitting between them. CDR1 SGHAT and CDR2 FQNNGV come from the germline V gene. CDR3 in DNA: TGTGCCAGCAGCTTAAAAACGCCCCGAGGTGTTACGGAAGATACGCAGTATTTT. Translation: CASSLKTPRGVTEDTQYF. Combining the CDR3 with reference TRBV11-2 and TRBJ2-3 gives the whole variable domain EAGVAQSPRYKIIEKRQSVAFWCNPISGHATLYWYQQILGQGPKLLIQFQNNGVVDDSQLPKDRFSAERLKGVDSTLKIQPAKLEDSAVYLCASSLKTPRGVTEDTQYFGPGTRLTVL.

This clonotype has more than one count but fewer than ten. This chain connects TRBV3-1 to TRBJ2-5; no clear D. CDR1 is LGHDT and CDR2 is YNNKEL in the germline V gene (reference sequence). V was clipped by 0 bases and J by 3 bases, with 2 bases between them. This CDR3 spans 12 amino acids. The CDR3 region is CASSQEKETQYF. CDR3 sequence (DNA): TGTGCCAGCAGCCAAGAAAAAGAGACCCAGTACTTC.

This clonotype was seen ten or more times. The chain employs TRBV12-3 or TRBV12-4 and TRBJ1-1; D might be TRBD1 (5 bases). V was shortened by 1 base and J by 5 bases, with 11 bases between the two germline ends. This CDR3 spans 14 amino acids. The CDR3 DNA is TGTGCCAGCAGTTTAGGGGGGAGAGGGACTGAAGCTTTCTTT. Translation gives CASSLGGRGTEAFF.

This clonotype was picked up a small number of times. This sequence joins TRBV6-2 or TRBV6-3 and TRBJ1-1; D is possibly TRBD1 (6 bases). The germline V gene has CDR1 MNHEY and CDR2 SVGEGT. Trimming cost V 2 bases and J 1 base, with 11 bases left between them. The CDR3 is 15 amino acids. The CDR3 coding sequence is TGTGCCAGCAGTTACGATCCAGGGGCGAACACTGAAGCTTTCTTT. As protein: CASSYDPGANTEAFF.

This clonotype came up a few times. A junction end diverges from the germline sequence, so it may reflect a read error. V usage is TRBV12-3 or TRBV12-4 and J usage is TRBJ2-1; TRBD2 matches at 12 bases. The CDR3 totals 14 residues. The CDR3 here is CASRPGLAGYEQFF. In DNA, the CDR3 is TGTGCCAGCAGACCCGGACTAGCGGGATATGAACAGTTCTTC.

V is TRBV6-1 and J is TRBJ1-2; 7 positions agree with TRBD1. The CDR3 is 13 amino acids. Unmatched junction bases numbered 11, after V lost 6 bases and J lost 10 bases. Germline CDR1 MNHNS, CDR2 SASEGT. CDR3 residues: CASRVTGIFVYTF. In nucleotides, the CDR3 is TGTGCCAGCAGAGTGACAGGGATTTTCGTCTACACCTTC.

This chain joins TRBV12-3 or TRBV12-4 and TRBJ2-5, with 10 bases aligning to TRBD2. CDR3 size: 14 residues. V shed 4 bases, J shed 5 bases, and the junction held 4 bases outside the gene matches. The CDR3 region is CASSWTSGVETQYF. The CDR3 bases are TGTGCCAGCAGTTGGACTAGCGGTGTGGAGACCCAGTACTTC.

DNA for the CDR3: TGCAGTGCTAGAGACAGGACGCCAAATAGCTATAGCAATCAGCCCCAGCATTTT. Its translation is CSARDRTPNSYSNQPQHF. V and J are TRBV20-1 and TRBJ1-5, with D uncertain. This CDR3 region has 18 residues. Germline V gene sequence: CDR1 DFQATT, CDR2 SNEGSKA (reference sequence). The V end was cut by 0 bases, the J end by 0 bases, with 18 bases between.

This clonotype was observed a few times. The CDR3 bases are TGTGCCAGCAGTTACTCTCGGCAGATATTCTCTGGAAACACCATATATTTT. Its protein is CASSYSRQIFSGNTIYF. The rearrangement links TRBV6-5 to TRBJ1-3; the D is unclear. V dropped 0 bases and J dropped 0 bases, with 12 bases sitting between them. The CDR3 length is 17 residues. Germline V gives CDR1 MNHEY, CDR2 SVGAGI.

The table lists this clonotype with a few counts. V gene TRBV12-3 or TRBV12-4 combines with J gene TRBJ2-7; TRBD1 might be the D (6 bases). Trimming took off 5 bases at V and 0 bases at J, with 14 bases between the two ends. The CDR3 spans 15 residues. The DNA of the CDR3 is TGTGCCAGCAGTCCCCAAGGACAGAGCTCCTACGAGCAGTACTTC. It yields the protein CASSPQGQSSYEQYF.

This clonotype was picked up a small number of times. The rearrangement joins TRBV20-1 to TRBJ2-5, with unresolved D. This CDR3 comprises 14 residues. Trimming cost V 7 bases and J 0 bases, with 15 bases left between them. In germline, CDR1 is DFQATT, CDR2 SNEGSKA (reference sequence). Written as DNA, the CDR3 is TGCAGTGTGTTGTCGGAACTGTACCAAGAGACCCAGTACTTC. This codes for CSVLSELYQETQYF.